This T cell receptor (beta chain) was found in a study of OX40 agonist ivuxolimab in advanced cancers. The V gene lost 3 bases and the J gene lost 4 bases, with 18 bases spanning the gap. This CDR3 region has 16 residues. Germline V lookup: CDR1 MDHEN, CDR2 SYDVKM. The assay was immunoSEQ multiplex PCR, and TCRdb's table has in-frame clones only and misses some. Of approximately 84,000 clones in the sample, roughly 87% were seen once. The starting material was CD4+ or CD8+ T cells sorted from blood, obtained in a trial of the OX40 agonist ivuxolimab. The sequence was obtained from an adult with an advanced solid tumor such as melanoma, head and neck, liver or kidney cancer. The genes are TRBV28 and TRBJ1-2, with D possibly TRBD1 on 6 matching bases. The CDR3 here is CASSFFSGDVPYGYTF. The CDR3 coding sequence is TGTGCCAGCAGTTTTTTCTCAGGGGACGTCCCCTATGGCTACACCTTC.